Detailed here is one TCR beta chain. This sample stems from a study of cytomegalovirus exposure and HLA in healthy donors. The PCR made use of 60 Vbeta and 13 Jbeta primers. Measured with immunoSEQ multiplex PCR; TCRdb has only the in-frame clones, and not every one. Found here are about 120,000 clones, around three quarters of them singletons; the top ten hold roughly 9.8%. Germline V gives CDR1 SQVTM, CDR2 ANQGSEA. V shed 0 bases and J 7 bases; nucleotides not matched to a gene: 8. This CDR3 region has 15 residues. The receptor comes from a middle-aged man in good health and CMV-seropositive. Input material: PBMCs. This rearrangement joins TRBV29-1 to TRBJ2-1; 8 nucleotides match TRBD2. CDR3: CSVEDRGLVGNEQFF. The DNA of the CDR3 is TGCAGCGTTGAAGATCGGGGACTAGTTGGGAATGAGCAGTTCTTC.